This passage covers 21 T cell receptor beta chains from one sample sequenced in a study of blood T cells in healthy people across ages. Primed by a sample-barcoded 5' primer and a J-beta primer mix, a second PCR proceeded for about 7 to 12 cycles. MiXCR, applied by TCRdb to the 5' RACE reads, yields one record per CDR3 protein. The sample carries 1.8 million or so distinct CDR3 sequences, approximately 39% recorded once. Specimen: blood. Every receptor here comes from a human donor in good health.

CDR3 DNA sequence: TGTGCCAGCAGCTTAGTTATCGGGGGTAACACTGAAGCTTTCTTT. Protein sequence: CASSLVIGGNTEAFF. The chain recombines TRBV7-9 with TRBJ1-1, with a tentative D call TRBD1 (5 bases). V lost 1 base to trimming and J lost 2 bases, with 11 bases between them. CDR3 length: 15 residues. CDR1 SEHNR and CDR2 FQNEAQ come from the germline V gene (reference sequence).

This clonotype showed up just a few times. This rearrangement joins TRBV7-2 to TRBJ2-1; 15 bases agree with TRBD2. The CDR3 length is 18 residues. The V gene's germline CDR1 is SGHTA and CDR2 FQGNSA. V shed 5 bases and J 4 bases; nucleotides not matched to a gene: 9. Written as DNA, the CDR3 is TGTGCCAGCAGCCCGGGACTAGCGGGGGGCAGGGTGTACAATGAGCAGTTCTTC. Its translation: CASSPGLAGGRVYNEQFF.

This sequence joins TRBV6-2 or TRBV6-3 and TRBJ2-1; 10 positions agree with TRBD2. The germline CDR1 and CDR2 sequences are MNHEY and SVGEGT. The CDR3 runs to 17 residues. Trimming removed 6 bases from V and 0 bases from J; junction bases left unmatched: 8. CDR3: CASRPIAGGSSYNEQFF. The DNA for the CDR3 is TGTGCCAGCAGACCTATAGCGGGGGGCAGCTCCTACAATGAGCAGTTCTTC.

J is TRBJ1-2 and V is TRBV4-3; tentatively, D is TRBD1 (6 bases). CDR1 is LGHNA, CDR2 YSLEER, per germline. The CDR3 totals 15 residues. V was clipped by 0 bases and J by 2 bases, with 10 bases between them. CDR3 residues: CASSQEARGNYGYTF. In DNA, the CDR3 is TGCGCCAGCAGCCAAGAGGCTAGGGGGAACTATGGCTACACCTTC.

The chain carries TRBV20-1 and TRBJ1-2, with D possibly TRBD1 on 5 matching bases. This CDR3 comprises 14 residues. The V and J ends lost 6 bases and 5 bases respectively, with 19 bases between them. Germline values: CDR1 DFQATT, CDR2 SNEGSKA (reference sequence). The DNA for the CDR3 is TGCAGTGCCCGCCTGACAGAAGGGAATTATGGCTACACCTTC. The encoded protein is CSARLTEGNYGYTF.

This clonotype turned up a few times. J is TRBJ2-3 and V is TRBV25-1, with 8 bases matching TRBD2. This CDR3 contains 13 residues. J was trimmed by 6 bases and V by 5 bases; bases with no gene match: 4. Germline CDR1 is MGHDK and CDR2 is SYGVNS. The CDR3 is CASSWASGDTQYF. DNA for the CDR3: TGTGCCAGCAGTTGGGCTAGCGGGGATACGCAGTATTTT.

This clonotype has a handful of counts. CDR3 bases: TGCAGCGGTGGGGGGCTCGCCGCCCTACCGACAGATACGCAGTATTTT. Its translation is CSGGGLAALPTDTQYF. The J gene is TRBJ2-3, the V gene TRBV29-1, with D tentatively TRBD1 or TRBD2 (6 bases each). V lost 7 bases and J lost 3, with 23 bases in between. Germline lookup yields CDR1 SQVTM and CDR2 ANQGSEA. CDR3 length equals 16 residues.

V is TRBV4-2 and J is TRBJ1-2; D might be TRBD1 (5 bases). The CDR3 sequence is 17 residues long. Germline-derived CDR1 and CDR2 are LGHNA and YNFKEQ. Trimming removed 8 bases from V and 0 bases from J, with 22 bases in between. CDR3 DNA: TGTGCCAGCGGCCCCAGGACCACGGGACTCACTAACTATGGCTACACCTTC. Its translation: CASGPRTTGLTNYGYTF.

The gene calls are TRBV24-1 and TRBJ2-5; TRBD1 matches at 10 bases. V lost 6 bases to trimming and J lost 5 bases; unmatched junction nucleotides: 5. The CDR3 has 14 residues. Germline CDR1 is KGHDR and CDR2 is SFDVKD. The CDR3 nucleotides read TGTGCCACCAGTATCGGACAGGGGGTGGAGACCCAGTACTTC. This translates into CATSIGQGVETQYF.

This chain joins TRBV5-1 and TRBJ1-2; D not certain. The length of the CDR3 is 15 residues. The germline gives CDR1 SGHRS, CDR2 YFSETQ. With 0 bases removed from V and 8 bases from J, the gap between germline ends came to 17 bases. The CDR3 is CASSLGEQESEGYTF. The CDR3 nucleotides are TGCGCCAGCAGCTTGGGGGAGCAGGAGTCTGAGGGCTACACCTTC.

This clonotype was recorded a few times. This chain joins TRBV29-1 and TRBJ1-1; the D is unclear. This CDR3 region has 11 residues. Germline assignment: CDR1 SQVTM and CDR2 ANQGSEA. This CDR3 reads CSCPRGTEAFF. The DNA for the CDR3 is TGCAGTTGCCCCCGGGGCACTGAAGCTTTCTTT.

Only one count was recorded for this clonotype. The chain recombines TRBV7-9 with TRBJ2-3; 12 bases line up with TRBD2. CDR3 length: 16 residues. V lost 4 bases, J lost 5 bases, and 7 bases stayed unmatched. Germline CDR1 is SEHNR and CDR2 is FQNEAQ (reference sequence). CDR3 loop: CASSYLAGGIIDTQYF. DNA of the CDR3: TGTGCCAGCAGCTACCTAGCGGGGGGGATCATAGATACGCAGTATTTT.

The V gene is TRBV6-2 or TRBV6-3, the J gene TRBJ2-4, with D unclear. Germline assignment: CDR1 MNHEY and CDR2 SVGEGT. V shed 4 bases and J shed 15 bases, with 16 bases lying between them. There are 12 residues in the CDR3. CDR3 sequence reads: CASSFGIWAWYF. DNA for the CDR3: TGTGCCAGCAGTTTTGGGATCTGGGCTTGGTACTTC.

This clonotype came up a few times. The rearrangement joins TRBV12-3 or TRBV12-4 to TRBJ1-2; D gene unclear. The length of the CDR3 is 14 residues. Trimming left V 7 bases short and J 0 bases short, with 12 bases between. The CDR3 protein is CASTLTDSNYGYTF. CDR3 DNA: TGTGCCAGCACCCTGACGGACTCTAACTATGGCTACACCTTC.

Details on this clonotype: Relative to the germline gene, one junction end is altered; a read error may explain this. The chain joins TRBV7-2 to TRBJ2-6; possibly TRBD1 for D (5 bases). Per germline, CDR1 SGHTA and CDR2 FQGNSA. The CDR3 consists of 15 residues. The CDR3 loop reads CAGSLLLSGADVLTF. CDR3 coding DNA: TGTGCCGGCAGCTTATTGCTCTCTGGGGCCGACGTCCTGACTTTC.

J is TRBJ1-5 and V is TRBV7-2, with D hard to call. The germline V gene encodes CDR1 SGHTA and CDR2 FQGNSA. V lost 2 bases and J lost 9, with 8 bases in between. The CDR3 extends over 12 amino acids. In nucleotides, the CDR3 is TGTGCCAGCAGCTTAAGTATGGGGCCCCAGCATTTT. It encodes CASSLSMGPQHF.

This clonotype came up a few times. The chain couples TRBV20-1 to TRBJ2-7, with 11 nucleotides matching TRBD1. The CDR3 runs to 14 residues. Germline-derived CDR1 and CDR2 are DFQATT and SNEGSKA (reference sequence). V lost 0 bases, J lost 8 bases, and 6 bases stayed unmatched. CDR3 nucleotides: TGCAGTGCTAGAGAGTGGACAGGGGGCGTCAAGCAGTACTTC. Translation: CSAREWTGGVKQYF.

This chain connects TRBV20-1 to TRBJ2-7; D may be TRBD1 or TRBD2 (5 bases each). Germline CDR1 reads DFQATT; CDR2 reads SNEGSKA (reference sequence). The V gene lost 3 bases and the J gene lost 2 bases, with 11 bases spanning the gap. There are 13 residues in the CDR3. The CDR3: CSASSRDPYEQYF. Written as DNA, the CDR3 is TGCAGTGCTAGTTCACGGGACCCCTACGAGCAGTACTTC.

For this clonotype: One end of the junction fails to match germline, which may point to a read error. The chain combines TRBV18 with TRBJ1-1; possible D gene TRBD1, 6 bases. Looked up from germline, CDR1 is KGHSH and CDR2 is LQKENI. The CDR3 is 16 residues long. The CDR3 DNA reads as TGTGCCAGCTCACAGGGGGTGGCAGCTAAGAACGCTGAAGCTTTCTTT. As protein: CASSQGVAAKNAEAFF.

This clonotype showed up just a few times. V and J are TRBV28 and TRBJ1-1, with TRBD1 as a possible D gene (6 bases). Trimming shortened V by 5 bases and J by 7 bases, and 14 bases separated the two germline ends. CDR1 is MDHEN, CDR2 SYDVKM, per germline. This CDR3 is 13 amino acids long. This chain's CDR3 is CASSRGTPLEAFF. CDR3 nucleotide sequence: TGTGCCAGCAGTCGCGGGACACCACTTGAAGCTTTCTTT.

The V gene is TRBV10-3, the J gene TRBJ1-6, with 9 nucleotides matching TRBD1. The CDR3 covers 18 residues. V lost 0 bases to trimming and J lost 7 bases; unmatched junction nucleotides: 10. Per germline, CDR1 ENHRY and CDR2 SYGVKD. The CDR3 nucleotides read TGTGCCATCAGTGAGTCGGATCGGCCGGGGACAGGGAATTCACCCCTCCACTTT. This sequence encodes CAISESDRPGTGNSPLHF.